These T cell receptor beta chains were read from a single sample in a study of T-cell memory formation after mild COVID-19. TCRdb ran MiXCR on the 5' RACE reads and lists one entry per CDR3 protein. The sample lists 450,000 to 650,000 distinct CDR3 sequences; more than 15% were seen once. Sequencing input: PBMCs or a T cell subset sorted from them (not recorded which). The origin of the receptors is an adult woman who had mild COVID-19 (a few samples of this study predate the infection). Cell type and time point are not known. Each CDR3 is given with its conserved first and last residue. The D gene is left open where the match is weak. Only some rows state a clone size, as once, few, many or a class for expanded clones.

d_gene,j_gene,v_gene,abundance,CDR3nt,CDR3aa
.,TRBJ2-7,TRBV5-1,few,TGCGCCAGCAGCTGGGTACCGGGACCAACTCCCTACGAGCAGTACTTC,CASSWVPGPTPYEQYF
.,TRBJ1-1,TRBV10-3,few,TGTGCCGTGAGGCCGCCTAGGGACACTGAAGCTTTCTTT,CAVRPPRDTEAFF
.,TRBJ2-7,TRBV24-1,few,TGTGCCACCAGTGGGTTGGACAGTCAGCGCGAGCAGTACTTC,CATSGLDSQREQYF
.,TRBJ2-2,TRBV3-1,.,TGTGCCAGCAGCCCTCTGAGGGGCGGGGAGCTGTTTTTT,CASSPLRGGELFF
.,TRBJ1-3,TRBV4-2,.,TGTGCCAGCAGCCAAATGGGGGCTGGAAACACCATATATTTT,CASSQMGAGNTIYF
TRBD2,TRBJ2-3,TRBV7-2,few,TGTGCCAGCAGCTTAGCGGGACTAGCGGGAGATACGCAGTATTTT,CASSLAGLAGDTQYF
.,TRBJ1-1,TRBV20-1,.,TGCAGTGCTAGAAAGAGGAGCACTGAAGCTTTCTTT,CSARKRSTEAFF
TRBD2,TRBJ2-4,TRBV6-1,few,TGTGCCAGCAGTGGTCGGGAGGTGGGCAAAAACATTCAGTACTTC,CASSGREVGKNIQYF
.,TRBJ2-1,TRBV15,.,TGTGCCACCAGCAGAGCTGACAATGAGCAGTTCTTC,CATSRADNEQFF
.,TRBJ1-1,TRBV27,few,TGTGCCAGCAGGATTCAGGGATTGGGCACTGAAGCTTTCTTT,CASRIQGLGTEAFF
.,TRBJ1-2,TRBV29-1,.,TGCAGCGTTGTAGGGGCGCGGTATGGCTACACCTTC,CSVVGARYGYTF
.,TRBJ2-1,TRBV20-1,.,TGCAGTGCTAGAGAAGGGCTACTGAGCTCCTACAATGAGCAGTTCTTC,CSAREGLLSSYNEQFF
.,TRBJ2-7,TRBV5-1,few,TGCGCCAGCAGCTTACTTCCGGACGGTCCCAAGCAGTACTTC,CASSLLPDGPKQYF
.,TRBJ2-7,TRBV7-2,few,TGTGCCAGCAGGGACTTAGGGAATTCCTACGAGCAGTACTTC,CASRDLGNSYEQYF
TRBD2,TRBJ2-2,TRBV29-1,few,TGCAGCGTTGACCTTAGCGGGACCGGGGAGCTGTTTTTT,CSVDLSGTGELFF
.,TRBJ2-7,TRBV20-1,few,TGCAGTGCGAGACTGAAGCCCTACGAGCAGTACTTC,CSARLKPYEQYF
.,TRBJ2-2,TRBV3-1,.,TGTGCCAGCAGGCCCCCTGGTGGCGGGGAGCTGTTTTTT,CASRPPGGGELFF
TRBD1,TRBJ2-2,TRBV15,few,TGTGCCACCAGGGGACAGGGCGGTGGGGAGCTGTTTTTT,CATRGQGGGELFF
.,TRBJ1-5,TRBV6-6,many,TGTGCCAGCAGTTTCCTGAATCAGCCCCAGCATTTT,CASSFLNQPQHF
.,TRBJ2-2,TRBV7-2,.,TGTGCCAGCAGCTTCACCGCAACGAACACCGGGGAGCTGTTTTTT,CASSFTATNTGELFF
TRBD2,TRBJ2-1,TRBV4-1,few,TGCGCCAGCAGCCGACAGCGGGAGAGGAAGTTCTTC,CASSRQRERKFF
TRBD2,TRBJ2-3,TRBV9,.,TGTGCCAGCAGCGTAAATAAAGGCGGGAGTCCAGATACGCAGTATTTT,CASSVNKGGSPDTQYF
.,TRBJ1-5,TRBV3-1,.,TGTGCCAGCAGCCAAGATAAGGGGGGGCTAAGCAATCAGCCCCAGCATTTT,CASSQDKGGLSNQPQHF
.,TRBJ1-5,TRBV19,.,TGTGCCAGTAGTATCGGTGGCAGTCGGTCAAATCAGCCCCAGCATTTT,CASSIGGSRSNQPQHF
TRBD2,TRBJ2-3,TRBV5-1,.,TGCGCCAGCAGCTTAGGACTAGCGGGAGCAAAAGATACGCAGTATTTT,CASSLGLAGAKDTQYF
.,TRBJ2-4,TRBV6-5,.,TGTGCCAGCAGTTACTCTGGGGAGGGGGGGGACATTCAGTACTTC,CASSYSGEGGDIQYF
TRBD1,TRBJ1-2,TRBV5-6,few,TGTGCCAGCAGCATGGGATGGACAGGATCGGGCGTCCTTAACTATGGCTACACCTTC,CASSMGWTGSGVLNYGYTF
TRBD2,TRBJ2-7,TRBV13,.,TGTGCCAGCAGCTGGGGGGAGGGCCTTCATGAGCAGTACTTC,CASSWGEGLHEQYF
TRBD2,TRBJ2-1,TRBV6-1,few,TGTGCCAGCAGTGTTCGGGGGGCTAGCGGGGGTAATGAGCAGTTCTTC,CASSVRGASGGNEQFF
.,TRBJ2-7,TRBV5-1,few,TGCGCCAGCAGCTACGACCCTCCCTCTGGCGGGCTTGTTGTTGAGCAGTACTTC,CASSYDPPSGGLVVEQYF
.,TRBJ2-6,TRBV20-1,few,TGCAGTGCTAGGATAGGGAAAGGGGCCAACGTCCTGACTTTC,CSARIGKGANVLTF
TRBD2,TRBJ2-5,TRBV29-1,.,TGCAGCGTCCCCAGAGCCAGACTAGCGGGGGAAGAGACCCAGTACTTC,CSVPRARLAGEETQYF
TRBD2,TRBJ2-7,TRBV20-1,few,TGCAGTGCTAGAGGACTAGCGGGAGGCCTCTCCTACGAGCAGTACTTC,CSARGLAGGLSYEQYF
TRBD2,TRBJ2-3,TRBV25-1,.,TGTGCCAGCAGAGACACGGGACTAGCGGCCCGCACAGATACGCAGTATTTT,CASRDTGLAARTDTQYF
.,TRBJ2-1,TRBV7-3,.,TGTGCCAGCAGCGCTAGTTCCGGGACCTACAATGAGCAGTTCTTC,CASSASSGTYNEQFF
.,TRBJ2-6,TRBV7-9,few,TGTGCCAGCAGCTTAAGGAGCGGGTACTCTGGGGCCAACGTCCTGACTTTC,CASSLRSGYSGANVLTF
.,TRBJ2-3,TRBV5-1,few,TGCGCCAGCAGCGCTCCTTCAGGGGATACGCAGTATTTT,CASSAPSGDTQYF
.,TRBJ2-3,TRBV12-3/TRBV12-4,few,TGTGCCAGCAGTTTGCAGGAGTTTCAAGATACGCAGTATTTT,CASSLQEFQDTQYF
TRBD1,TRBJ2-7,TRBV27,many,TGTGCCAGCAGTTTATCACAGGGGAGCTACGAGCAGTACTTC,CASSLSQGSYEQYF
TRBD2,TRBJ2-1,TRBV6-2/TRBV6-3,.,TGTGCCAGCAGTACGCCATCCGGGACTAGCGGTACCTCCTACAATGAGCAGTTCTTC,CASSTPSGTSGTSYNEQFF
.,TRBJ2-7,TRBV4-1,.,TGCGCCAGCAGCCCTGACCCGGTCCCCTACGAGCAGTACTTC,CASSPDPVPYEQYF
.,TRBJ1-2,TRBV19,.,TGTGCCAGTAGTGCAGGGAGCGACTATGGCTACACCTTC,CASSAGSDYGYTF
.,TRBJ2-7,TRBV4-1,few,TGCGCCAGCAGCCACCAGGCGGGCGAGCAGTACTTC,CASSHQAGEQYF
TRBD1,TRBJ1-4,TRBV5-1,.,TGCGCCAGCAGCTTGGCCGGTGAGGGGGCACGGGAAAAACTGTTTTTT,CASSLAGEGAREKLFF
.,TRBJ2-7,TRBV6-2/TRBV6-3,.,TGTGCCAGCAGTTACCCGACCCCCGAGGGCTACGAGCAGTACTTC,CASSYPTPEGYEQYF
TRBD2,TRBJ2-3,TRBV5-1,.,TGCGCCAGCAGCCCGACTAGCGGGGTTCTGGGGGATACGCAGTATTTT,CASSPTSGVLGDTQYF
.,TRBJ2-2,TRBV18,.,TGTGCCAGCTCACCGGTTAGAGACACCGGGGAGCTGTTTTTT,CASSPVRDTGELFF
TRBD2,TRBJ2-1,TRBV7-6,few,TGTGCCAGCAGCTTCAACGGGGGGTCCTACAATGAGCAGTTCTTC,CASSFNGGSYNEQFF
TRBD2,TRBJ2-1,TRBV30,few,TGTGCCTGGAGGTCAAGCGGGAGGGCCAAGACGGGTGAGCAGTTCTTC,CAWRSSGRAKTGEQFF
.,TRBJ2-7,TRBV5-5,.,TGTGCCAGCAGCGCCTTCGGGCTCGAGCAGTACTTC,CASSAFGLEQYF
.,TRBJ1-2,TRBV12-3/TRBV12-4,.,TGTGCCAGCAGTTCAACGACGGTCTATGGCTACACCTTC,CASSSTTVYGYTF
TRBD1,TRBJ2-7,TRBV29-1,.,TGCAGCGTTGCAGGGGGCGCTTTCCACGAGCAGTACTTC,CSVAGGAFHEQYF
TRBD1,TRBJ2-2,TRBV24-1,many,TGTGCCACGACAGGGGGTAACACCGGGGAGCTGTTTTTT,CATTGGNTGELFF
.,TRBJ1-1,TRBV19,.,TGTGCCAGTAGTATAGGAACAGCTGAAGCTTTCTTT,CASSIGTAEAFF
.,TRBJ1-1,TRBV5-1,few,TGCGCCAGCAGCCAGGGACAAGGATGGACTGAAGCTTTCTTT,CASSQGQGWTEAFF
TRBD1,TRBJ2-2,TRBV7-9,few,TGTGCCAGCAGCCCGCCAGGACAGGGGGACACCGGGGAGCTGTTTTTT,CASSPPGQGDTGELFF
.,TRBJ2-7,TRBV20-1,few,TGCAGTGCGCCATGGACCTACGAGCAGTACTTC,CSAPWTYEQYF
.,TRBJ1-2,TRBV3-1,.,TGTGCCAGCCGCGACCATCTTCATAATGGCTACACCTTC,CASRDHLHNGYTF
TRBD2,TRBJ2-1,TRBV29-1,.,TGCAGCGTTGATCGTCGGGGACTAGCGGGGGGCTCCTACAATGAGCAGTTCTTC,CSVDRRGLAGGSYNEQFF
.,TRBJ2-7,TRBV30,.,TGTGCCTGGGGGACTGGACGCTCCTACGAGCAGTACTTC,CAWGTGRSYEQYF